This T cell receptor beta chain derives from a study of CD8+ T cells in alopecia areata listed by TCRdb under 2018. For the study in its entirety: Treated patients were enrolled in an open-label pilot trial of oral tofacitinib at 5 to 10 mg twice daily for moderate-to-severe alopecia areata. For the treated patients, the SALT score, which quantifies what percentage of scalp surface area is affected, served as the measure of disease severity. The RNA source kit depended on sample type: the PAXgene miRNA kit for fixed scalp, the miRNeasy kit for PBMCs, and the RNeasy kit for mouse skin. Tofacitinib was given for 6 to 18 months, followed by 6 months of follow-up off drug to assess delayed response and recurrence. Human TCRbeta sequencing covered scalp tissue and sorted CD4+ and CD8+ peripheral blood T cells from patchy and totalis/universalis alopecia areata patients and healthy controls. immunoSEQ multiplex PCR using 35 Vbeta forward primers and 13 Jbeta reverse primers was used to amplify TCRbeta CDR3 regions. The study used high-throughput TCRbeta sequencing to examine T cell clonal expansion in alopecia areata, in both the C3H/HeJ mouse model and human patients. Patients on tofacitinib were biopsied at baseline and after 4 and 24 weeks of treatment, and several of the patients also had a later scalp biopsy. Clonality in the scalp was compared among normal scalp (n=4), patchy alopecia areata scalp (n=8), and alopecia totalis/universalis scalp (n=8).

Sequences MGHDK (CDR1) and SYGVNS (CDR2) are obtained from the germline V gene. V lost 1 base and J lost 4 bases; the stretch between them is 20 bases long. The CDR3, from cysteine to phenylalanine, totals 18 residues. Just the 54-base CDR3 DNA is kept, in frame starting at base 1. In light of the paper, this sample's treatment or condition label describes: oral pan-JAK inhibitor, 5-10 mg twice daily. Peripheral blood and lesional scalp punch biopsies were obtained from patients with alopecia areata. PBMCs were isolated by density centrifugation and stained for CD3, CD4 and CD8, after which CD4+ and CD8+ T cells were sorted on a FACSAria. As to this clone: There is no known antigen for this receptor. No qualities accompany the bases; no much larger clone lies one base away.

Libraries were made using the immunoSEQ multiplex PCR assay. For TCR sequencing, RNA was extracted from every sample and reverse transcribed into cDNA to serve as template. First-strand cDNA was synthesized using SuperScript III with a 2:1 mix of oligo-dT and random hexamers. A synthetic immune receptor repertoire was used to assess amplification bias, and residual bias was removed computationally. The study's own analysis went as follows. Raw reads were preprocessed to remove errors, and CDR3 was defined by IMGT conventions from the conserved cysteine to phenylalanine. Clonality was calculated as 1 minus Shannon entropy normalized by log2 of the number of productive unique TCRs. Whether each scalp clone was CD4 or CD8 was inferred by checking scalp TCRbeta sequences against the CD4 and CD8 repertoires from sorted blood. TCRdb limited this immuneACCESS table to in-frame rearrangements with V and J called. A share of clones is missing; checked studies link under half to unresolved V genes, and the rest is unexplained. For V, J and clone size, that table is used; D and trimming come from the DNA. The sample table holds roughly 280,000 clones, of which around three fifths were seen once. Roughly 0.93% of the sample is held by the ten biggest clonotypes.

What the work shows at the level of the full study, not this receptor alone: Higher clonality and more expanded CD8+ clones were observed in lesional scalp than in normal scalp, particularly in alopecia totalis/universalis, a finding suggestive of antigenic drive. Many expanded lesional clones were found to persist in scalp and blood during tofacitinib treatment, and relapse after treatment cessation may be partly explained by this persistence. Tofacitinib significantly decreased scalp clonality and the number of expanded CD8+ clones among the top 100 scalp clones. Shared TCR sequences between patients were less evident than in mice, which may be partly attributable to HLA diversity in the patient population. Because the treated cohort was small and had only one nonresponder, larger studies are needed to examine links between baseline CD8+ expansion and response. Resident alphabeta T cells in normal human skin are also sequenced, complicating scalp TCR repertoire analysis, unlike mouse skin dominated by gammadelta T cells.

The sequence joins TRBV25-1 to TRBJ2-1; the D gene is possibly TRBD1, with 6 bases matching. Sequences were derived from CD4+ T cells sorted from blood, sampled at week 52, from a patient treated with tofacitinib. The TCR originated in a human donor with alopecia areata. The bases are TGTGCCAGCAGTGAATCTACCGGGACAATCCCTGGGTACAATGAGCAGTTCTTC. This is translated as CASSESTGTIPGYNEQFF.